A single sample is the source of the 24 T cell receptor beta chains below, sequenced in a study of T cells in Graves' hyperthyroidism and ophthalmopathy. TCR beta CDR3 sequences were amplified from RNA transcripts. First-round RT-PCR of the TCR CDR3 relied on the HTBI primer set. TCRdb ran MiXCR on the multiplex PCR reads and lists one entry per CDR3 protein. The sample carries hundreds of thousands of distinct CDR3 sequences, 46% recorded once. The sequenced material came from peripheral blood or thyroid tissue (not recorded which). All receptors come from a woman aged 18 to 35 with Graves' hyperthyroidism.

The CDR3 spells CASSSGGSDTQYF. The CDR3 nucleotides read TGTGCCAGCAGCTCGGGGGGCTCAGATACGCAGTACTTC. This chain joins TRBV11-2 and TRBJ2-7; D may be TRBD2 (7 bases). V lost 4 bases to trimming and J lost 9 bases, with 16 bases between them. This CDR3 spans 13 amino acids. Germline-derived CDR1 and CDR2 are SGHAT and FQNNGV.

V is TRBV25-1 and J is TRBJ1-2, with a tentative D call TRBD1 (6 bases). The CDR3 extends over 14 amino acids. The V end was cut by 2 bases, the J end by 6 bases, with 13 bases between. Germline V CDR1 and CDR2: MGHDK, SYGVNS. CDR3 nucleotide sequence: TGTGCCAGCAGTGAAGTGGGGGCACGAGATGGCTACACCTTC. Amino acids: CASSEVGARDGYTF.

In regard to this clonotype: Its ends do not fully match the called genes, so a read error is possible. The J gene is TRBJ2-2, the V gene TRBV20-1, with D perhaps TRBD2 (6 bases). Germline CDR1 is DFQATT and CDR2 is SNEGSKA (reference sequence). This CDR3 is 12 amino acids long. The chain's CDR3 is CSTEGLSGELLF. In DNA, the CDR3 is TGCAGTACGGAGGGCCTATCCGGGGAGCTGCTTTTT.

On this clonotype itself: This clone may be a read error of a much larger clone one base away. Given the absence of the conserved phenylalanine or tryptophan at the CDR3 end, a read error is likely. The V gene is TRBV2, the J gene TRBJ2-7, with D perhaps matching TRBD1 (5 bases). CDR3 length: 14 amino acids. CDR1 SNHLY and CDR2 FYNNEI come from the germline V gene. CDR3 region: CASSEQQELGEQYL. CDR3 in DNA: TGCGCCAGCAGTGAGCAACAGGAGCTCGGGGAGCAGTACCTC.

Ten or more counts support this clonotype. The genes are TRBV2 and TRBJ1-1; 9 bases align to TRBD1. Germline-derived CDR1 and CDR2 are SNHLY and FYNNEI. Trimming cost V 5 bases and J 6 bases; bases outside gene matches: 7. The CDR3 is 14 amino acids. The CDR3 bases are TGTGCCAGCAGTCCGGGACAGGGAGAGGCTGAAGCTTTCTTT. Encoded protein: CASSPGQGEAEAFF.

CDR3 nucleotide sequence: TGCAGCGTTGTTGACGGCCGGGAGGACCCCTACGAGCAGTACTTC. Its protein is CSVVDGREDPYEQYF. This chain uses TRBV29-1 with TRBJ2-7; TRBD2 matches at 7 bases. V lost 4 bases and J lost 2; bases outside the gene matches: 11. The CDR3 covers 15 residues. Germline CDR1 SQVTM, CDR2 ANQGSEA.

This clonotype was recorded at least ten times. The chain employs TRBV5-1 and TRBJ2-6; D remains unclear. CDR3 length: 15 residues. Germline CDR1 reads SGHRS; CDR2 reads YFSETQ. V lost 4 bases, J lost 1 base, and 9 bases lay in between. Here the CDR3 reads CASSLDTSGANVLTF. For the CDR3, the DNA is TGCGCCAGCAGCCTTGACACGTCTGGGGCCAACGTCCTGACTTTC.

In this sample, this clonotype turned up many times. This chain links TRBV7-8 with TRBJ1-6; D is unresolved. Per the germline V gene, CDR1 is SGHVS and CDR2 is FQNEAQ. This CDR3 comprises 16 residues. V lost 2 bases and J lost 5, with 13 bases in between. The CDR3 DNA reads as TGTGCCAGCAGCTTAAAGGAGGCGCGGGATAATTCACCCCTCCACTTT. Its translation is CASSLKEARDNSPLHF.

In this sample, this clonotype turned up a few times. This chain links TRBV5-4 with TRBJ2-7, with D hard to call. In germline, CDR1 is SGHNT, CDR2 YYREEE (reference sequence). Trimming took 5 bases from V and 6 from J, leaving 18 bases between them. The CDR3 consists of 14 residues. CDR3 loop: CASSFALGSREQYF. The CDR3, as DNA: TGTGCCAGCAGTTTTGCGCTTGGAAGTCGCGAGCAGTACTTC.

This clonotype was seen many times. V is TRBV29-1 and J is TRBJ1-2, with TRBD1 matching over 8 bases. CDR3 length: 11 amino acids. The trim removed 5 bases at V and 8 bases at J, leaving 4 bases unmatched. The V gene's germline CDR1 is SQVTM and CDR2 ANQGSEA. Here the CDR3 reads CSVPTGGGYTF. The CDR3 DNA reads TGCAGCGTTCCTACAGGGGGAGGCTACACCTTC.

The chain employs TRBV2 and TRBJ1-5, with TRBD1 matching 9 bases. The germline V gene encodes CDR1 SNHLY and CDR2 FYNNEI. Germline trimming cut 4 bases from V and 0 bases from J; bases unmatched to any gene: 10. The CDR3 contains 18 residues. DNA for the CDR3: TGTGCCAGCAGTGTTGTACCCGGGACAGGGTATAGCAATCAGCCCCAGCATTTT. Translated, it gives CASSVVPGTGYSNQPQHF.

The J gene is TRBJ1-2, the V gene TRBV7-2; D is possibly TRBD1 (6 bases). The CDR3 sequence is 16 residues long. Germline V gene sequence: CDR1 SGHTA, CDR2 FQGNSA. V lost 5 bases to trimming and J lost 4 bases, with 20 bases between them. The CDR3 sequence is CASSSQGARTAYGYTF. CDR3 nucleotide sequence: TGTGCCAGCAGCAGCCAAGGGGCGCGGACAGCCTATGGCTACACCTTC.

This chain uses TRBV20-1 with TRBJ2-7, with a weak D call TRBD1 (6 bases). The CDR3 totals 15 residues. Trimming stripped 6 bases from V and 3 bases from J, with 21 bases between. CDR1 is DFQATT, CDR2 SNEGSKA, per germline (reference sequence). The CDR3 DNA reads as TGCAGTGCCCAAACAGGGTTGGGGCTTGGCTACGAGCAGTACTTC. This codes for CSAQTGLGLGYEQYF.

This clonotype appeared a few times. The V call is TRBV7-9, the J call TRBJ2-7, with D perhaps TRBD2 (6 bases). Trimming stripped 4 bases from V and 3 bases from J, with 13 bases between. CDR1 and CDR2 from the germline V gene are SEHNR and FQNEAQ (reference sequence). The CDR3 covers 14 residues. This CDR3 reads CASSYWDSNYEQYF. CDR3 DNA: TGTGCCAGCAGCTACTGGGACTCCAACTACGAGCAGTACTTC.

The chain links TRBV7-2 to TRBJ1-4; the D is unclear. Looked up from germline, CDR1 is SGHTA and CDR2 is FQGNSA. This CDR3 is 13 amino acids long. V was shortened by 7 bases and J by 7 bases, with 13 bases between the two germline ends. The CDR3 is CASTPGTVEKLFF. The CDR3 DNA is TGTGCCAGCACCCCTGGAACTGTTGAAAAACTGTTTTTT.

This clonotype was detected only once. The chain couples TRBV29-1 to TRBJ1-5; TRBD1 matches at 8 bases. V lost 4 bases, J lost 3 bases, and 8 bases stayed unmatched. The germline V gene encodes CDR1 SQVTM and CDR2 ANQGSEA. The CDR3 length is 15 residues. Here the CDR3 DNA reads TGCAGCGTTGCCTCCGGGACAGGTTACAATCAGCCCCAGCATTTT. It is translated as CSVASGTGYNQPQHF.

The V call is TRBV10-3, the J call TRBJ2-5, with 11 bases that match TRBD2. The V segment lost 3 bases and the J segment 5 bases; nucleotides outside the gene matches: 5. From germline, CDR1 is ENHRY and CDR2 SYGVKD. The CDR3 spans 15 residues. The CDR3 DNA reads as TGTGCCATCAGTGACTATAGCGGGAGGGCGGAGACCCAGTACTTC. Its translation is CAISDYSGRAETQYF.

V is TRBV9 and J is TRBJ2-7, with 8 bases aligning to TRBD1. V trimming: 4 bases; J trimming: 5 bases; junction bases outside the gene matches: 5. Germline assignment: CDR1 SGDLS and CDR2 YYNGEE. This CDR3 is 13 amino acids long. The CDR3 sequence is CASSQTGVNEQYF. CDR3 nucleotides: TGTGCCAGCAGCCAGACAGGGGTCAACGAGCAGTACTTC.

This clonotype was found a few times. The rearrangement joins TRBV2 to TRBJ2-1; D possibly corresponds to TRBD1 (5 bases). Trimming cost V 1 base and J 11 bases, with 9 bases left between them. The CDR3 totals 12 residues. CDR1 is SNHLY and CDR2 is FYNNEI in the germline V gene. The DNA for the CDR3 is TGTGCCAGCAGTGAAGGGGGCGGTAAGCAGTTCTTC. Protein: CASSEGGGKQFF.

The V and J genes are TRBV25-1 and TRBJ1-4, with D perhaps matching TRBD1 (5 bases). Germline assignment: CDR1 MGHDK and CDR2 SYGVNS. V lost 11 bases and J lost 6, with 16 bases in between. The CDR3 spans 13 residues. The CDR3 DNA reads as TGTGCCGCCGGGGGAGGGGCTGATGAAAAACTGTTTTTT. It codes for CAAGGGADEKLFF.

In this sample, this clonotype turned up a few times. Written as DNA, the CDR3 is TGCGCCAGCAGCTCGGGGACTAGCGGACATCAAGAGACCCAGTACTTC. Its translation: CASSSGTSGHQETQYF. The chain joins TRBV5-1 to TRBJ2-5; 11 bases map to TRBD2. In germline, CDR1 is SGHRS, CDR2 YFSETQ. The CDR3 runs 16 residues. The J segment lost 2 bases and the V segment lost 3 bases, leaving 6 bases of the junction unmatched.

The genes are TRBV12-3 or TRBV12-4 and TRBJ2-5, with 12 positions matching TRBD2. The V and J ends lost 6 bases and 7 bases, in that order; junction bases with no gene match: 6. CDR3 length: 14 residues. The CDR3 DNA reads TGTGCCAGCAGAGGACTAGCGGGAACGGGGACCCAGTACTTC. This sequence encodes CASRGLAGTGTQYF.

The gene calls are TRBV11-1 and TRBJ1-5; a possible D gene is TRBD1 (5 bases). Germline loops: CDR1 SGHAT, CDR2 FQDESV (reference sequence). The CDR3 covers 14 residues. V lost 5 bases and J 3 bases, leaving 11 bases between the germline ends. The CDR3 loop is CASSPDTFNQPQHF. The CDR3 coding sequence is TGTGCCAGCAGCCCGGACACCTTCAATCAGCCCCAGCATTTT. The full variable domain, in which reference TRBV11-1 and TRBJ1-5 provide the parts outside the CDR3, is EAEVAQSPRYKITEKSQAVAFWCDPISGHATLYWYRQILGQGPELLVQFQDESVVDDSQLPKDRFSAERLKGVDSTLKIQPAELGDSAMYLCASSPDTFNQPQHFGDGTRLSIL.

This clonotype was picked up a small number of times. V and J are TRBV2 and TRBJ1-2; no clear D gene. The CDR3 is made up of 13 amino acids. Trimming took off 5 bases at V and 7 bases at J, with 14 bases between the two ends. Germline V gives CDR1 SNHLY, CDR2 FYNNEI. CDR3 sequence reads: CASSYRRAFGYTF. The CDR3 nucleotides are TGTGCCAGCAGTTACCGACGGGCGTTTGGCTACACCTTC.